This is a list of T cell receptor beta chains from one sample in a study of blood T cells in healthy people across ages. TCRdb ran MiXCR on the 5' RACE reads and lists one entry per CDR3 protein. The profile shows around 650,000 distinct CDR3 sequences, around 41% of them singletons. Sequencing used blood. These receptors came from a man at least 80 years old in good health. Each CDR3 is given with its conserved first and last residue. The order of the fields is clone size, D gene, J gene, CDR3 length, V gene, CDR3 protein, CDR3 DNA. A D gene is named only where the DNA matches it firmly. Some rows have no size entry. The others give once, few or many, or a class for an expanded clone.

>.|.|TRBJ2-7|14|TRBV5-4
CTSSISGSSYEQYF
TGTACCAGCAGCATTAGCGGTAGCTCCTACGAGCAGTACTTC
>few|.|TRBJ2-1|12|TRBV5-6
CASRPPWGEQFF
TGTGCCAGCAGACCCCCCTGGGGTGAGCAGTTCTTC
>many|.|TRBJ1-1|13|TRBV7-9
CASSFQVNTEAFF
TGTGCCAGCAGCTTTCAAGTGAACACTGAAGCTTTCTTT
>.|.|TRBJ1-5|13|TRBV9
CASSATLGQPQHF
TGTGCCAGCAGCGCGACTCTAGGACAGCCCCAGCATTTT
>once|TRBD2|TRBJ2-7|14|TRBV7-7
CASSSGLEYNEQYF
TGTGCTAGCAGCTCAGGACTAGAATACAATGAGCAGTACTTC
>.|.|TRBJ1-2|15|TRBV15
CATSSRTPGYYGYTF
TGTGCCACCAGCAGTCGCACTCCGGGGTACTATGGCTACACCTTC
>few|.|TRBJ2-1|16|TRBV7-8
CASSLGQMSSYNEQFF
TGTGCCAGCAGCTTAGGGCAAATGAGCTCCTACAATGAGCAGTTCTTC
>few|.|TRBJ2-5|15|TRBV6-5
CASSYSVGPQETQYF
TGTGCCAGCAGTTACTCGGTGGGCCCCCAAGAGACCCAGTACTTC
>few|TRBD2|TRBJ2-5|16|TRBV7-9
CASTPGTSGSGETQYF
TGTGCCAGCACTCCGGGGACTAGCGGGAGTGGGGAGACCCAGTACTTC
>.|.|TRBJ1-1|14|TRBV30
CAWSVGREYTEAFF
TGTGCCTGGAGTGTAGGCAGGGAGTACACTGAAGCTTTCTTT
>few|.|TRBJ2-4|14|TRBV20-1
CSAFPGGPGNIQYF
TGCAGTGCTTTCCCCGGGGGTCCGGGAAACATTCAGTACTTC
>few|.|TRBJ2-5|14|TRBV28
CASRTGTKMFGEYF
TGTGCCAGCAGAACCGGGACCAAGATGTTTGGAGAGTACTTC
>few|.|TRBJ2-5|14|TRBV20-1
CSARESGRRGTQYF
TGCAGTGCTAGAGAGAGCGGGCGGCGGGGGACCCAGTACTTC
>.|TRBD2|TRBJ2-1|17|TRBV5-1
CASSLADLAGGYNEQFF
TGCGCCAGCAGCTTGGCTGACCTAGCGGGGGGATACAATGAGCAGTTCTTC
>few|TRBD2|TRBJ2-1|14|TRBV20-1
CSARSGGGYNEQFF
TGCAGTGCTAGATCGGGGGGGGGCTACAATGAGCAGTTCTTC
>.|TRBD1|TRBJ2-1|16|TRBV11-2
CASSSARGQGYNEQFF
TGTGCCAGCAGCTCTGCCAGGGGACAGGGCTACAATGAGCAGTTCTTC
>few|TRBD2|TRBJ2-3|17|TRBV12-3/TRBV12-4
CASSLQIAGGPGDTQYF
TGTGCCAGCAGTCTCCAGATAGCGGGAGGGCCGGGAGATACGCAGTATTTT
>.|TRBD1|TRBJ1-1|13|TRBV5-5
CASSYWTGPEAFF
TGTGCCAGCAGCTACTGGACAGGCCCTGAAGCTTTCTTT
>few|.|TRBJ2-3|13|TRBV5-6
CASSRTDTDTQYF
TGTGCCAGCAGCCGGACAGACACAGATACGCAGTATTTT
>once|.|TRBJ2-1|17|TRBV7-2
CVSSLASGRGAYNEQFF
TGTGTCAGCAGCTTAGCGAGTGGCAGGGGCGCCTACAATGAGCAGTTCTTC
>.|TRBD1|TRBJ2-7|14|TRBV7-9
CASGGWDRVYEQYF
TGTGCCAGCGGGGGCTGGGACAGGGTCTACGAGCAGTACTTC
>few|TRBD1|TRBJ1-1|15|TRBV5-1
CASSLLGTGSSEAFF
TGCGCCAGCAGCTTGCTGGGGACAGGGTCTAGTGAAGCTTTCTTT
>few|.|TRBJ2-5|13|TRBV27
CASSIGVKETQYF
TGTGCCAGCAGCATCGGGGTGAAAGAGACCCAGTACTTC
>few|.|TRBJ2-2|12|TRBV12-3/TRBV12-4
CASTAGPGELFF
TGTGCCAGCACCGCAGGGCCCGGGGAGCTGTTTTTT
>few|TRBD2|TRBJ2-1|17|TRBV20-1
CSAASISGGVSYNEQFF
TGCAGTGCAGCTAGCATTAGCGGGGGGGTATCCTACAATGAGCAGTTCTTC
>.|TRBD2|TRBJ2-3|16|TRBV4-2
CASSPEAGGTADTQYF
TGTGCCAGCAGCCCCGAAGCGGGAGGTACTGCAGATACGCAGTATTTT
>many|.|TRBJ2-1|11|TRBV29-1
CSVGVSNEQFF
TGCAGCGTTGGAGTTAGCAATGAGCAGTTCTTC
>.|TRBD2|TRBJ2-7|11|TRBV30
CARGEAYEQYF
TGTGCCCGGGGGGAGGCCTACGAGCAGTACTTC
>.|TRBD1|TRBJ2-5|14|TRBV7-2
CASSLAGQKEAQYF
TGTGCCAGCAGCTTAGCGGGACAGAAAGAGGCCCAGTACTTC
>few|TRBD1|TRBJ2-4|16|TRBV27
CASSLNGGTGLNIQYF
TGTGCCAGCAGTTTAAACGGCGGGACAGGGTTGAACATTCAGTACTTC
>.|.|TRBJ2-3|15|TRBV7-8
CASSSALGSTDTQYF
TGTGCCAGCAGCTCAGCTCTGGGTAGCACAGATACGCAGTATTTT
>.|TRBD1|TRBJ2-5|16|TRBV24-1
CATSDSDRGSKETQYF
TGTGCCACCAGTGACAGCGACAGGGGGTCCAAGGAGACCCAGTACTTC
>.|.|TRBJ2-1|14|TRBV18
CASSPPYQGNEQFF
TGTGCCAGCTCACCACCGTACCAGGGCAATGAGCAGTTCTTC
>few|.|TRBJ2-5|15|TRBV25-1
CASSEYWRLQETQYF
TGTGCCAGCAGTGAATATTGGCGGCTCCAAGAGACCCAGTACTTC
>few|TRBD2|TRBJ2-7|13|TRBV20-1
CSALSGKSDEQYF
TGCAGTGCCCTTAGCGGGAAAAGTGACGAGCAGTACTTC
>few|.|TRBJ1-1|14|TRBV16
CASSQGRGNTEAFF
TGTGCCAGCAGCCAAGGGCGGGGGAACACTGAAGCTTTCTTT
>once|.|TRBJ2-6|12|TRBV5-6
CASSFWANVLTF
TGTGCCAGCAGCTTCTGGGCCAACGTCCTGACTTTC
>few|.|TRBJ2-4|14|TRBV5-1
CASSLGTQTSIQYF
TGCGCCAGCAGCTTAGGGACCCAAACATCCATTCAGTACTTC
>many|.|TRBJ2-7|15|TRBV4-3
CASSQDNGGGRKQYF
TGCGCCAGCAGCCAAGATAATGGGGGCGGGAGAAAGCAGTACTTC
>few|TRBD2|TRBJ2-7|19|TRBV6-2/TRBV6-3
CASATRRTSGGAQPYEQYF
TGTGCCAGCGCCACGAGAAGGACTAGCGGGGGGGCCCAACCCTACGAGCAGTACTTC
>.|.|TRBJ2-2|14|TRBV5-1
CASRVTTNTGELFF
TGCGCCAGCAGGGTCACAACGAACACCGGGGAGCTGTTTTTT
>few|TRBD2|TRBJ2-5|16|TRBV12-3/TRBV12-4
CASSFLLAGGRETQYF
TGTGCCAGCAGTTTCCTTTTAGCGGGAGGGCGGGAGACCCAGTACTTC
>.|.|TRBJ2-7|13|TRBV4-3
CASNQSQGYEQYF
TGCGCCAGCAACCAATCTCAGGGCTACGAGCAGTACTTC
>.|TRBD1|TRBJ1-2|16|TRBV6-4
CASSDSRDRGPSGYTF
TGTGCCAGCAGTGACTCCCGGGACAGGGGCCCTAGTGGCTACACCTTC
>few|TRBD2|TRBJ2-1|20|TRBV4-2
CASSQDSVQTSGQTRNEQFF
TGTGCCAGCAGCCAAGATAGTGTCCAGACTAGCGGCCAAACTCGGAATGAGCAGTTCTTC
>.|TRBD2|TRBJ2-5|15|TRBV5-1
CASSILAGGQETQYF
TGCGCCAGCAGCATTCTAGCGGGGGGGCAGGAGACCCAGTACTTC
>many|TRBD1|TRBJ1-1|12|TRBV29-1
CSGNRGNTEAFF
TGCAGCGGAAACAGGGGTAACACTGAAGCTTTCTTT
>few|.|TRBJ2-7|15|TRBV6-5
CASSYRGRVGYEQYF
TGTGCCAGCAGTTACAGGGGCCGGGTTGGGTACGAGCAGTACTTC
>.|.|TRBJ1-6|15|TRBV12-3/TRBV12-4
CASSRRGGGDSPLHF
TGTGCCAGCAGTAGGCGCGGAGGGGGGGACTCACCCCTCCACTTT
>few|.|TRBJ1-2|13|TRBV7-9
CASSLADLYGYTF
TGTGCCAGCAGCTTGGCGGATCTCTATGGCTACACCTTC
>once|TRBD2|TRBJ2-5|21|TRBV7-3
CASSLRPSGSLNRGIQETQYF
TGTGCCAGCAGCTTAAGGCCTAGCGGGTCCCTCAATCGGGGGATACAAGAGACCCAGTACTTC
>few|TRBD1|TRBJ2-7|12|TRBV12-5
CASGQGLYEQYF
TGTGCTTCCGGACAGGGTCTGTACGAGCAGTACTTC
>few|TRBD2|TRBJ2-3|14|TRBV7-3
CASGDSGSADTQYF
TGTGCCAGCGGGGATAGCGGGAGTGCAGATACGCAGTATTTT
>.|TRBD1|TRBJ1-6|16|TRBV3-1
CASSQRDSSYNSPLHF
TGTGCCAGCAGCCAGCGGGACAGTTCTTATAATTCACCCCTCCACTTT
>.|.|TRBJ1-4|15|TRBV30
CAWSLPTLASEKLFF
TGTGCCTGGAGTCTCCCGACATTGGCGAGTGAAAAACTGTTTTTT
>few|.|TRBJ2-1|12|TRBV11-3
CASSTLDNEQFF
TGTGCCAGCAGCACGCTGGACAATGAGCAGTTCTTC
>few|TRBD1|TRBJ2-5|14|TRBV7-8
CASSLTGDQETQYF
TGTGCCAGCAGCTTAACAGGGGACCAAGAGACCCAGTACTTC